There are a few counts of the clone carrying this T cell receptor (beta chain). The data were obtained in a study of T-cell memory formation after mild COVID-19. MiXCR was run by TCRdb on the 5' RACE reads, yielding one entry per CDR3 protein. Found here are approximately 410,000 distinct CDR3 sequences, around 22% of them singletons; the top ten hold around 13%. Germline values: CDR1 KGHDR, CDR2 SFDVKD. The CDR3 runs 14 residues. After removal of 4 bases from V and 8 bases from J, the junction contained 7 bases not matched to a gene. The receptor's source is an adult woman who had mild COVID-19 (a few samples of this study predate the infection). Cell type and time point are not known. The V gene is TRBV24-1, the J gene TRBJ1-2, with TRBD1 matching over 9 bases. The material sequenced was PBMCs or a T cell subset sorted from them (not recorded which). The CDR3 nucleotides are TGTGCCACCAGTGACCCGGGACAGGGTAACGGCTACACCTTC. Its protein is CATSDPGQGNGYTF.